The entry that follows covers one T cell receptor (beta chain) sequence. Its antigen is still unknown. The data originate from a study of siplizumab effects on memory and regulatory T cells. Study observations and caveats: The Treg-derived share of mappable alloreactive CD4+ clones averaged about 69% with siplizumab and approximately 28% in controls.

Measured with immunoSEQ multiplex PCR; TCRdb has only the in-frame clones, and not every one. The sample contains more than 85,000 clones, approximately 90% of which appear only once. Deletions cut 3 bases from V and 4 bases from J, with 7 bases between. The CDR3 sequence is 13 residues long. The germline V gene has CDR1 SGHTA and CDR2 FQGNSA. This clonotype was obtained from a human donor in good health. The sequenced sample was CD4+ T cells sorted from blood. The chain couples TRBV7-2 to TRBJ1-3; D unresolved. The chain's CDR3 is CASSFRTGNTIYF. The CDR3 DNA reads as TGTGCCAGCAGCTTCCGGACCGGAAACACCATATATTTT.